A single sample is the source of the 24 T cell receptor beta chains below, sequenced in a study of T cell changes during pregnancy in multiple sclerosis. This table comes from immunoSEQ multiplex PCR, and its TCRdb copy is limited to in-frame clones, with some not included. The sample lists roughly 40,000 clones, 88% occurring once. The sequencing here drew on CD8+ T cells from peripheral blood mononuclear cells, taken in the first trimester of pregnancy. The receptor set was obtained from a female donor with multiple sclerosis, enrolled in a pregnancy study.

CDR3 in DNA: TGTGCCAGCACCCCCGAGGGGGATTTTCGCAACACCATATATTTT. This sequence encodes CASTPEGDFRNTIYF. The chain couples TRBV9 to TRBJ1-3, with a tentative D call TRBD1 (6 bases). The germline V and J ends were trimmed by 6 bases and 7 bases, with 20 bases remaining between them. This CDR3 contains 15 residues. CDR1 is SGDLS, CDR2 YYNGEE, per germline.

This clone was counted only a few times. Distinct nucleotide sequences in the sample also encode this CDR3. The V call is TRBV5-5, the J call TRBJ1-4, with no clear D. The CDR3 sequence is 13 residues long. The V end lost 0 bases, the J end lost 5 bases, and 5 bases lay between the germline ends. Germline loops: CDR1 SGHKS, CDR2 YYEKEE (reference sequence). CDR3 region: CASSLDLNEKLFF. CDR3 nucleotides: TGTGCCAGCAGCTTGGATTTAAATGAAAAACTGTTTTTT.

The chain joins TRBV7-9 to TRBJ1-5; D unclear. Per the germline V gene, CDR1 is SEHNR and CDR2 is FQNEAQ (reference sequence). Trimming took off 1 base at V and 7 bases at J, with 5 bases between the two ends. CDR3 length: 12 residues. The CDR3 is CASSLGGQPQHF. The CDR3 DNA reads TGTGCCAGCAGCTTAGGAGGACAGCCCCAGCATTTT. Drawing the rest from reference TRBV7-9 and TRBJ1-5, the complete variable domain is DTGVSQNPRHKITKRGQNVTFRCDPISEHNRLYWYRQTLGQGPEFLTYFQNEAQLEKSRLLSDRFSAERPKGSFSTLEIQRTEQGDSAMYLCASSLGGQPQHFGDGTRLSIL.

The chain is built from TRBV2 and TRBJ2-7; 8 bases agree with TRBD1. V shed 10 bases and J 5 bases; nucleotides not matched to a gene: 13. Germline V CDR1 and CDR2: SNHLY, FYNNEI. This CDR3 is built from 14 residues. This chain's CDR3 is CAMGQQGEYDEQYF. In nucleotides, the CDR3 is TGTGCCATGGGTCAACAGGGGGAGTACGACGAGCAGTACTTC.

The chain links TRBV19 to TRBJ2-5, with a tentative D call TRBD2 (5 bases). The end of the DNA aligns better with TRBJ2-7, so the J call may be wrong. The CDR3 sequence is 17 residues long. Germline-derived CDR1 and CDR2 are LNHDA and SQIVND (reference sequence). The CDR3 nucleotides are TGTGCCAGTAGTGGGTTCAGCCGGGGTGAGGTACCCTACGAGCAGTACTTC. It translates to CASSGFSRGEVPYEQYF.

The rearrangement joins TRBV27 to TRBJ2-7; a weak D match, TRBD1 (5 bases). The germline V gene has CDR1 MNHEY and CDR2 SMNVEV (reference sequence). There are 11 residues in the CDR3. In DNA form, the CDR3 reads TGTGTCGTGGGGCAGACCTACGAGCAGTACTTC. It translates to CVVGQTYEQYF.

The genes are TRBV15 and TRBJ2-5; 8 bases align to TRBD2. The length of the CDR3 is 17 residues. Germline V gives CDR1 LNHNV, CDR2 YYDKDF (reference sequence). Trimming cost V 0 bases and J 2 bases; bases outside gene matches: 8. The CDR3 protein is CATSRDLPGGGQETQYF. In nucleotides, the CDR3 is TGTGCCACCAGCAGAGATCTCCCCGGCGGGGGGCAAGAGACCCAGTACTTC.

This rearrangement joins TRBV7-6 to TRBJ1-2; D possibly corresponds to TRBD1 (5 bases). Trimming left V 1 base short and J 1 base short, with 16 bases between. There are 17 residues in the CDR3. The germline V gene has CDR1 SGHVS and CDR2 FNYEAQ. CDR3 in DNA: TGTGCCAGCAGCTTAGAGGCGGGGCCCACCCATAACTATGGCTACACCTTC. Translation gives CASSLEAGPTHNYGYTF. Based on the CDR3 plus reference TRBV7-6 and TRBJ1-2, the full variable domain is GAGVSQSPRYKVTKRGQDVALRCDPISGHVSLYWYRQALGQGPEFLTYFNYEAQQDKSGLPNDRFSAERPEGSISTLTIQRTEQRDSAMYRCASSLEAGPTHNYGYTFGSGTRLTVV.

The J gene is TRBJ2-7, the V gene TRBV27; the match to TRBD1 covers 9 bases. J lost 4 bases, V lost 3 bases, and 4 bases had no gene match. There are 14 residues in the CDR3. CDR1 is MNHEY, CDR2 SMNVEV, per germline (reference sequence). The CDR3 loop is CASSFGTGRYEQYF. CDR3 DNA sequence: TGTGCCAGCAGTTTTGGGACAGGGAGGTACGAGCAGTACTTC.

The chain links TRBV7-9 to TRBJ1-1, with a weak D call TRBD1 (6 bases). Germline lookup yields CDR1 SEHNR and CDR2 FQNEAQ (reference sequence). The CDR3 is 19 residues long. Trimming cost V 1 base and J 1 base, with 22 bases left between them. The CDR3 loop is CASSLVGQGKGKENTEAFF. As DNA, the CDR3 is TGTGCCAGCAGCTTAGTCGGGCAGGGGAAGGGAAAGGAGAACACTGAAGCTTTCTTT.

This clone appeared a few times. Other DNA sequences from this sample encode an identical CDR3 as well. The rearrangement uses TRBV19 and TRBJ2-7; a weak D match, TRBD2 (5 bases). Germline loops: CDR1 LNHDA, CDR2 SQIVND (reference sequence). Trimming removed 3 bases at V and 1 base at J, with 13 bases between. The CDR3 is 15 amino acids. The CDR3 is CASSIGRGTSYEQYF. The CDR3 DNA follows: TGTGCCAGTAGTATCGGCCGGGGAACGTCCTACGAGCAGTACTTC.

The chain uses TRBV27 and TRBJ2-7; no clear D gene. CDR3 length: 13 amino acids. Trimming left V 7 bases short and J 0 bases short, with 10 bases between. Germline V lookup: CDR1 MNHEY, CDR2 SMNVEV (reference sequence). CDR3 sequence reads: CASKSASSYEQYF. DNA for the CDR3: TGTGCCAGCAAGAGCGCCAGCTCCTACGAGCAGTACTTC.

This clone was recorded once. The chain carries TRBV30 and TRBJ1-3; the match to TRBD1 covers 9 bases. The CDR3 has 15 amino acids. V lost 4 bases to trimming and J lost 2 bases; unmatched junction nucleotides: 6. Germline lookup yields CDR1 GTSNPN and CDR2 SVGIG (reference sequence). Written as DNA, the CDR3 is TGTGCCTGGATCCGGGACAGGGAGACTGGAAACACCATATATTTT. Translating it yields CAWIRDRETGNTIYF.

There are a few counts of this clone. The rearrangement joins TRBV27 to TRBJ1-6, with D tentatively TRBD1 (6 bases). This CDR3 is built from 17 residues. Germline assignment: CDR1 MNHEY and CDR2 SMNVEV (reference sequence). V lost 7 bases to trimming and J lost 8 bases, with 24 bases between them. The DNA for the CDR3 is TGTGCCAGCACCTACCGCGTGGCAGGGGTAATAGATTCACCCCTCCACTTT. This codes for CASTYRVAGVIDSPLHF.

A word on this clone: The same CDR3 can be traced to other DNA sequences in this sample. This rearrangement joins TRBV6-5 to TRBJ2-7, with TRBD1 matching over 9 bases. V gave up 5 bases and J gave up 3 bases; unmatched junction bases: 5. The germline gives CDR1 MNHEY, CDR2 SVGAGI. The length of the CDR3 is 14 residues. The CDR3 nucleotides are TGTGCCAGCAGTCCGGGACAGGGAGGCTACGAGCAGTACTTC. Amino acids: CASSPGQGGYEQYF.

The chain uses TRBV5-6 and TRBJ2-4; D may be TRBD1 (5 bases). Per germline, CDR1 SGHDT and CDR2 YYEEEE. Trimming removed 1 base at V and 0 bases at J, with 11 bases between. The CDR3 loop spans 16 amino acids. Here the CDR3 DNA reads TGTGCCAGCAGCTTGAGGGGTTATAAAGCCAAAAACATTCAGTACTTC. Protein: CASSLRGYKAKNIQYF.

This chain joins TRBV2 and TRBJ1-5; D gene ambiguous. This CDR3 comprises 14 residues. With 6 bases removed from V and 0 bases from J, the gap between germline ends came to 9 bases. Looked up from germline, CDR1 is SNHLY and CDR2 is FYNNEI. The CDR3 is CASSEPVSNQPQHF. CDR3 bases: TGTGCCAGCAGCGAACCGGTTAGCAATCAGCCCCAGCATTTT.

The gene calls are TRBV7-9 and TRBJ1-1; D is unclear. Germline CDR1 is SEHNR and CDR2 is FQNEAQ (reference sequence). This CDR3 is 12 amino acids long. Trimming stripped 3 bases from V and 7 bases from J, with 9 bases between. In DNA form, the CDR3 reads TGTGCCAGCAGCTTCGGTTCCTTTGAAGCTTTCTTT. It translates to CASSFGSFEAFF.

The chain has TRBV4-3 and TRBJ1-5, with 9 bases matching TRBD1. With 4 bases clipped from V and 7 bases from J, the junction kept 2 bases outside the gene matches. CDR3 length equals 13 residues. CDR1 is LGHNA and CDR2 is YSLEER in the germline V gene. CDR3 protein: CASSPGQGQPQHF. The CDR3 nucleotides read TGCGCCAGCAGCCCCGGACAGGGGCAGCCCCAGCATTTT.

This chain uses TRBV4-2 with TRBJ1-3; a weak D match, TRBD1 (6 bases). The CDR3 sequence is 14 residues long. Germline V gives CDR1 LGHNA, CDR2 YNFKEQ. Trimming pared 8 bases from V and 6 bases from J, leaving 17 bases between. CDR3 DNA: TGTGCCAGCCCCAGAACCACAGGGCCAAACACCATATATTTT. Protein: CASPRTTGPNTIYF.

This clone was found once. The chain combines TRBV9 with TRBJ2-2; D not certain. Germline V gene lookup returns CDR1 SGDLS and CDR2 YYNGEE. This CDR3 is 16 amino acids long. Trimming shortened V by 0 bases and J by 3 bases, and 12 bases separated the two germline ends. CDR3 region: CASSVDRKSDTGELFF. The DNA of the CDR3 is TGTGCCAGCAGCGTAGACCGCAAGTCGGACACCGGGGAGCTGTTTTTT.

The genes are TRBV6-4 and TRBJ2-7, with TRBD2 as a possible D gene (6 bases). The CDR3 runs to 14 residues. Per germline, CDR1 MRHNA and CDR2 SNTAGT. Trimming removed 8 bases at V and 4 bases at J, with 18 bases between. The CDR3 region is CASPRDCSVYEQYF. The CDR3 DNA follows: TGTGCCAGCCCCCGGGACTGCTCGGTTTACGAGCAGTACTTC.

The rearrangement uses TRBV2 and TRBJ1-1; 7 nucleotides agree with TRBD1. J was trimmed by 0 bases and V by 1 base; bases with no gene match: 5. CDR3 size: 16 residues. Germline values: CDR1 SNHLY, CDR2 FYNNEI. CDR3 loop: CASSEGWTGMNTEAFF. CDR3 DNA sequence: TGTGCCAGCAGTGAAGGATGGACAGGCATGAACACTGAAGCTTTCTTT. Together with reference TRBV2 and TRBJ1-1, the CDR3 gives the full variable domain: EPEVTQTPSHQVTQMGQEVILRCVPISNHLYFYWYRQILGQKVEFLVSFYNNEISEKSEIFDDQFSVERPDGSNFTLKIRSTKLEDSAMYFCASSEGWTGMNTEAFFGQGTRLTVV.

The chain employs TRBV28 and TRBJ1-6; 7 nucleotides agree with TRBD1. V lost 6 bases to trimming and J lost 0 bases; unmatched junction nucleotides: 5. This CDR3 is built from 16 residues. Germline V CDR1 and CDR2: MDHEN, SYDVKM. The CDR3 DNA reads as TGTGCCAGCAGGATTCAGGGGGACTCCTATAATTCACCCCTCCACTTT. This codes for CASRIQGDSYNSPLHF.